A single sample is the source of the 14 T cell receptor beta chains below, sequenced in a study of a mutant IDH1 vaccine in newly diagnosed glioma. Documented time point: week 11, during vaccination. One vaccine dose held 300 ug of mutant IDH1 20-mer peptide and came with topical imiquimod. Sequenced by immunoSEQ multiplex PCR; TCRdb stores in-frame clones only, minus some. The sample lists about 32,000 clones, approximately 78% seen once, with about 24% in the top ten. Their antigens are not known. The source was PBMCs, collected from a glioma patient whose treatment included an IDH1 peptide vaccine. These receptors all stem from a man aged 25 to 40 with glioma.

The V gene is TRBV27, the J gene TRBJ1-1, with a possible D match to TRBD1 (5 bases). CDR3 length equals 16 residues. Germline loops: CDR1 MNHEY, CDR2 SMNVEV (reference sequence). The germline V and J ends were trimmed by 3 bases and 3 bases, with 17 bases remaining between them. The CDR3 DNA reads TGTGCCAGCAGTTTTGCAGTTTCGGGGGGGGACACTGAAGCTTTCTTT. Translation: CASSFAVSGGDTEAFF.

This chain joins TRBV30 and TRBJ1-3, with D unclear. This CDR3 spans 14 amino acids. CDR1 is GTSNPN, CDR2 SVGIG, per germline (reference sequence). V was trimmed by 0 bases and J by 1 base, leaving 7 bases between them. Here the CDR3 reads CAWSVSTSGNTIYF. As DNA, the CDR3 is TGTGCCTGGAGTGTAAGCACGTCTGGAAACACCATATATTTT.

The chain recombines TRBV5-6 with TRBJ2-7; 13 bases are a match to TRBD2. Germline-derived CDR1 and CDR2 are SGHDT and YYEEEE. The length of the CDR3 is 14 residues. The junction had 3 bases not matched to a gene; V was cut back by 3 bases and J by 6 bases. This CDR3 is CASSSGLAGVEQYF. The DNA of the CDR3 is TGTGCCAGCAGCTCAGGACTAGCGGGAGTCGAGCAGTACTTC.

This clone has just a few counts. This sequence joins TRBV19 and TRBJ1-1; D unresolved. Germline V gives CDR1 LNHDA, CDR2 SQIVND (reference sequence). With 5 bases removed from V and 0 bases from J, the gap between germline ends came to 7 bases. CDR3 length: 13 residues. In DNA, the CDR3 is TGTGCCAGTAGTGTTCAGCTGAACACTGAAGCTTTCTTT. Its protein product is CASSVQLNTEAFF.

This clone was picked up one time. The chain uses TRBV2 and TRBJ2-1; 13 bases are a match to TRBD2. Germline CDR1 is SNHLY and CDR2 is FYNNEI. V trimming: 6 bases; J trimming: 9 bases; junction bases outside the gene matches: 5. The CDR3 sequence is 14 residues long. As DNA, the CDR3 is TGTGCCAGCAGAAGACTAGCGGGAGGTGGTGAGCAGTTCTTC. Amino acids: CASRRLAGGGEQFF.

This chain links TRBV5-1 with TRBJ2-3; TRBD2 agrees at 7 bases. This CDR3 comprises 17 residues. Germline V gene sequence: CDR1 SGHRS, CDR2 YFSETQ. V gave up 4 bases and J gave up 2 bases; unmatched junction bases: 13. CDR3 in amino acids: CASSPSVGSGYTDTQYF. The CDR3 nucleotides are TGCGCCAGCAGCCCCTCAGTGGGTAGCGGGTACACAGATACGCAGTATTTT.

V is TRBV30 and J is TRBJ2-2; D may be TRBD1 (5 bases). V lost 1 base, J lost 0 bases, and 9 bases lay in between. The CDR3 extends over 15 amino acids. Germline V gene sequence: CDR1 GTSNPN, CDR2 SVGIG (reference sequence). CDR3 amino acids: CAWSAGFANTGELFF. For the CDR3, the DNA is TGTGCCTGGAGTGCAGGGTTCGCGAACACCGGGGAGCTGTTTTTT.

The genes are TRBV7-9 and TRBJ1-1; D is unclear. Germline V gives CDR1 SEHNR, CDR2 FQNEAQ (reference sequence). Trimming took off 1 base at V and 4 bases at J, with 4 bases between the two ends. CDR3 length: 12 residues. For the CDR3, the DNA is TGTGCCAGCAGCTTAGGGGCCACTGAAGCTTTCTTT. Amino acid sequence: CASSLGATEAFF. Variable domain in full (rest from reference TRBV7-9 and TRBJ1-1): DTGVSQNPRHKITKRGQNVTFRCDPISEHNRLYWYRQTLGQGPEFLTYFQNEAQLEKSRLLSDRFSAERPKGSFSTLEIQRTEQGDSAMYLCASSLGATEAFFGQGTRLTVV.

The genes are TRBV4-2 and TRBJ2-3, with D hard to call. The CDR3 runs 18 residues. Germline CDR1 and CDR2: LGHNA and YNFKEQ. Trimming removed 0 bases at V and 6 bases at J, with 22 bases between. The CDR3 spells CASSQDAPWVISADTQYF. For the CDR3, the DNA is TGTGCCAGCAGCCAAGACGCCCCTTGGGTTATTTCGGCGGATACGCAGTATTTT.

The chain is built from TRBV7-2 and TRBJ1-4; no definite D call. CDR1 is SGHTA and CDR2 is FQGNSA in the germline V gene. V lost 2 bases, J lost 0 bases, and 7 bases lay in between. The CDR3 is 15 residues long. CDR3 in DNA: TGTGCCAGCAGCTTAACAGCCACAACTAATGAAAAACTGTTTTTT. This codes for CASSLTATTNEKLFF.

The chain couples TRBV5-1 to TRBJ2-7; D assignment may be TRBD1 or TRBD2 (7 bases each). V gave up 0 bases and J gave up 5 bases, with 12 bases separating them. Germline CDR1 is SGHRS and CDR2 is YFSETQ. The CDR3 is 14 amino acids. CDR3: CASSLAQGGHEQYF. In DNA form, the CDR3 reads TGCGCCAGCAGCTTGGCCCAGGGGGGGCACGAGCAGTACTTC.

This chain joins TRBV18 and TRBJ1-2; perhaps TRBD1 as D (5 bases). The CDR3 has 15 amino acids. In germline, CDR1 is KGHSH, CDR2 LQKENI. With 1 base removed from V and 7 bases from J, the gap between germline ends came to 16 bases. DNA for the CDR3: TGTGCCAGCTCACCACAATATCAAGGGGATTCTGGCTACACCTTC. Translation gives CASSPQYQGDSGYTF. Complete variable domain (other parts from reference TRBV18 and TRBJ1-2): NAGVMQNPRHLVRRRGQEARLRCSPMKGHSHVYWYRQLPEEGLKFMVYLQKENIIDESGMPKERFSAEFPKEGPSILRIQQVVRGDSAAYFCASSPQYQGDSGYTFGSGTRLTVV.

J is TRBJ2-2 and V is TRBV7-9; D gene uncertain. Trimming took 1 base from V and 6 from J, leaving 6 bases between them. From germline, CDR1 is SEHNR and CDR2 FQNEAQ (reference sequence). This CDR3 region has 13 residues. The chain's CDR3 is CASSLEDPGELFF. CDR3 bases: TGTGCCAGCAGCTTAGAAGATCCCGGGGAGCTGTTTTTT.

The chain uses TRBV29-1 and TRBJ1-3, with 9 positions matching TRBD1. There are 14 residues in the CDR3. Germline assignment: CDR1 SQVTM and CDR2 ANQGSEA. With V trimmed by 7 bases and J by 3 bases, 7 bases remained unmatched. The CDR3 loop is CSAQDRGSGNTIYF. The CDR3 DNA reads as TGCAGCGCCCAGGACAGGGGTAGTGGAAACACCATATATTTT.